The source of this TCR beta chain is a study of Ad26.COV2.S vaccination and SARS-CoV-2 variants. Assay used: immunoSEQ multiplex PCR; TCRdb lists only in-frame clones, some missing. The sample has about 350,000 clones; less than 90% are singletons. Trimming shortened V by 1 base and J by 3 bases, and 12 bases separated the two germline ends. The CDR3 contains 15 residues. Germline values: CDR1 SGHAT, CDR2 FQNNGV. Treatment described: approximately 18 received Ad26.COV2.S at low or high dose, single or two shots; about 5 received placebo; per-sample allocation not given. Sampling occurred on day 63 after the first vaccine or placebo injection.

The source is a person between 18 and 65 years old who received the Ad26.COV2.S COVID-19 vaccine or a placebo. The sample here was peripheral blood, taken in a trial of Ad26.COV2.S vaccine versus placebo. V usage is TRBV11-2 and J usage is TRBJ2-5; no definite D call. CDR3 DNA sequence: TGTGCCAGCAGCTTAGGCCTCGGCAGAGAAGAGACCCAGTACTTC. It codes for CASSLGLGREETQYF.